These T cell receptor beta chains were read from a single sample in a study of cytomegalovirus exposure and HLA in healthy donors. Data came from immunoSEQ multiplex PCR; TCRdb stores just in-frame clones and leaves some out. The sample has tens of thousands of clones, roughly 72% seen once; the top ten hold around 10%. Sequencing used PBMCs. The receptors here all came from a woman aged 45-65 years in good health and CMV-seronegative. Both conserved end residues are part of each CDR3. The D gene is left open where the match is weak. Only some rows state a clone size, as once, few, many or a class for expanded clones.

D gene,V gene,J gene,clone size,CDR3 protein,CDR3 DNA
NA,TRBV7-2,TRBJ2-7,NA,CASSPPSAGEQYF,TGTGCCAGCAGTCCCCCTAGCGCGGGCGAGCAGTACTTC
TRBD1,TRBV18,TRBJ1-5,once,CASSPGGQGLNQPQHF,TGTGCCAGCTCACCAGGCGGACAGGGCCTAAATCAGCCCCAGCATTTT
NA,TRBV9,TRBJ1-6,few,CASSAEGVHNSPLHF,TGTGCCAGCAGCGCGGAAGGGGTTCATAATTCACCCCTCCACTTT
TRBD1,TRBV27,TRBJ1-5,NA,CASSVGQGYQPQHF,TGTGCCAGCAGTGTCGGACAGGGATATCAGCCCCAGCATTTT
NA,TRBV27,TRBJ2-2,NA,CASRMTVLNTGELFF,TGTGCCAGCAGAATGACAGTTCTGAACACCGGGGAGCTGTTTTTT
NA,TRBV2,TRBJ1-5,few,CASSGDSRNQPQHF,TGTGCCAGCAGTGGAGACAGTCGGAATCAGCCCCAGCATTTT
NA,TRBV27,TRBJ1-1,once,CASGAEGIRLNTEAFF,TGTGCCAGCGGGGCGGAAGGGATTCGACTGAACACTGAAGCTTTCTTT
TRBD2,TRBV18,TRBJ2-5,NA,CASSPRTSGSRGETQYF,TGTGCCAGCTCACCGCGGACTAGCGGGAGCAGGGGGGAGACCCAGTACTTC
TRBD1,TRBV5-3,TRBJ2-7,few,CARSHHRGSSYEQYF,TGTGCCAGAAGCCATCACAGGGGGAGCTCCTACGAGCAGTACTTC
NA,TRBV10-3,TRBJ1-5,NA,CATEASDSAQPQHF,TGTGCCACCGAAGCCTCGGACAGTGCTCAGCCCCAGCATTTT
TRBD2,TRBV5-1,TRBJ2-1,NA,CASSLGLAGVGEQFF,TGCGCCAGCAGCTTGGGACTAGCGGGAGTTGGTGAGCAGTTCTTC
TRBD2,TRBV18,TRBJ2-1,NA,CASSPPAGLAGENEQFF,TGTGCCAGCTCACCACCCGCGGGACTAGCGGGGGAGAATGAGCAGTTCTTC
NA,TRBV27,TRBJ1-4,NA,CASIPPRGEKLFF,TGTGCCAGCATTCCACCTAGGGGTGAAAAACTGTTTTTT
TRBD2,TRBV14,TRBJ2-1,NA,CASSQEGKREFRGEQFF,TGTGCCAGCAGCCAAGAGGGGAAGCGGGAGTTTCGCGGTGAGCAGTTCTTC
NA,TRBV15,TRBJ2-5,NA,CATSRGNAETQYF,TGTGCCACCAGCAGAGGAAACGCGGAGACCCAGTACTTC
NA,TRBV4-2,TRBJ1-2,NA,CASSQSTTENYGYTF,TGTGCCAGCAGCCAATCTACGACGGAGAACTATGGCTACACCTTC
TRBD1,TRBV5-1,TRBJ1-2,NA,CASSEGQETADYGYTF,TGCGCCAGCAGCGAGGGACAGGAGACGGCCGACTATGGCTACACCTTC
NA,TRBV19,TRBJ1-5,NA,CASSIERNQPQHF,TGTGCCAGTAGTATAGAGAGAAATCAGCCCCAGCATTTT
TRBD1,TRBV28,TRBJ2-7,few,CASSEEGQGIYEQYF,TGTGCCAGCAGCGAGGAGGGACAGGGTATCTACGAGCAGTACTTC
NA,TRBV14,TRBJ1-1,NA,CASSHPSGSPNTEAFF,TGTGCCAGCAGTCACCCCTCGGGAAGCCCGAACACTGAAGCTTTCTTT
NA,TRBV30,TRBJ1-6,NA,CAWGTRAGNSPLHF,TGTGCCTGGGGTACGCGGGCGGGGAATTCACCCCTCCACTTT
NA,TRBV5-1,TRBJ2-3,NA,CASSPGTYGGTDTQYF,TGCGCCAGCAGCCCGGGAACCTACGGGGGCACAGATACGCAGTATTTT
NA,TRBV28,TRBJ2-7,NA,CASSFGIYEQYF,TGTGCCAGCAGTTTCGGGATTTACGAGCAGTACTTC
NA,TRBV19,TRBJ1-5,NA,CASRPSADQPQHF,TGTGCCAGTAGACCCTCGGCGGATCAGCCCCAGCATTTT
NA,TRBV30,TRBJ1-1,NA,CAWSRRDREAFF,TGTGCCTGGAGCCGGCGTGACAGGGAAGCTTTCTTT
TRBD2,TRBV27,TRBJ2-7,few,CASSSGGSYEQYF,TGTGCCAGCAGCTCGGGGGGGTCCTACGAGCAGTACTTC
NA,TRBV23-1,TRBJ2-7,NA,CASSQSGRGVFEQYF,TGCGCCAGCAGTCAATCTGGCAGGGGAGTGTTTGAGCAGTACTTC
TRBD1,TRBV6-6,TRBJ2-3,NA,CASSPRDRGTDTQYF,TGTGCCAGCAGTCCCCGGGACAGGGGCACAGATACGCAGTATTTT
NA,TRBV2,TRBJ1-5,NA,CASSVREGSQPQHF,TGTGCCAGCAGTGTGAGGGAAGGGAGTCAGCCCCAGCATTTT
NA,TRBV28,TRBJ2-7,NA,CASSFYPRQPYEQYF,TGTGCCAGCAGTTTTTACCCCAGACAGCCCTACGAGCAGTACTTC
TRBD2,TRBV29-1,TRBJ2-7,NA,CSAKWGGAYEQYF,TGCAGCGCCAAGTGGGGGGGGGCCTACGAGCAGTACTTC
TRBD1,TRBV28,TRBJ1-5,once,CASVTGTGFGPQHF,TGTGCCAGCGTCACCGGGACAGGGTTTGGGCCCCAGCATTTT
NA,TRBV19,TRBJ1-5,few,CASSAGRNQPQHF,TGTGCCAGTAGTGCGGGGAGAAATCAGCCCCAGCATTTT
TRBD1,TRBV7-9,TRBJ2-1,NA,CASSRGQANEQFF,TGTGCCAGCAGCCGTGGACAGGCCAATGAGCAGTTCTTC
TRBD2,TRBV10-2,TRBJ2-2,NA,CASTQILAGGGGELFF,TGCGCCAGCACGCAAATTTTAGCGGGAGGCGGGGGGGAGCTGTTTTTT
TRBD1,TRBV6-1,TRBJ1-5,once,CASSEGRGRRKNQPQHF,TGTGCCAGCAGTGAAGGCAGGGGGCGGCGGAAGAATCAGCCCCAGCATTTT
NA,TRBV19,TRBJ1-2,NA,CASSLTRQPVYGYTF,TGTGCCAGTAGTCTCACCCGACAACCAGTTTATGGCTACACCTTC
NA,TRBV2,TRBJ1-2,NA,CASRTQGHGGYTF,TGTGCCAGCAGAACACAGGGTCACGGTGGCTACACCTTC
TRBD1,TRBV29-1,TRBJ2-4,NA,CSVDGQGNIQYF,TGCAGCGTGGATGGACAGGGAAACATTCAGTACTTC
TRBD2,TRBV7-2,TRBJ2-7,few,CASSSSRGVTYEQYF,TGTGCCAGCAGCTCTAGCCGGGGGGTTACCTACGAGCAGTACTTC
NA,TRBV7-2,TRBJ2-2,NA,CATIGIANTGELFF,TGTGCCACCATCGGGATAGCCAACACCGGGGAGCTGTTTTTT
NA,TRBV5-6,TRBJ1-4,few,CASSLAVGGELFF,TGTGCCAGCAGCTTGGCAGTAGGAGGAGAACTGTTTTTT
TRBD1,TRBV7-9,TRBJ1-4,NA,CASSLGQGREKLFF,TGTGCCAGCAGCTTAGGACAGGGGAGGGAAAAACTGTTTTTT
NA,TRBV7-9,TRBJ2-5,NA,CASSPGSYGETQYF,TGTGCCAGCAGCCCCGGGTCCTACGGGGAGACCCAGTACTTC
NA,TRBV7-2,TRBJ1-1,NA,CASSPRQNTEAFF,TGTGCCAGCAGCCCCAGACAGAACACTGAAGCTTTCTTT
TRBD1,TRBV5-1,TRBJ1-2,NA,CASSLAGTGTNYGYTF,TGCGCCAGCAGCTTGGCCGGGACAGGGACGAACTATGGCTACACCTTC
NA,TRBV28,TRBJ1-1,NA,CASSLSGRTEAFF,TGTGCCAGCAGTTTATCAGGCCGCACTGAAGCTTTCTTT
TRBD1,TRBV30,TRBJ2-3,NA,CASDRVVTDTQYF,TGTGCCAGTGACAGGGTGGTCACAGATACGCAGTATTTT
TRBD1,TRBV6-1,TRBJ2-5,few,CASSLQGAYLETQYF,TGTGCCAGCAGTCTTCAGGGGGCGTATCTTGAGACCCAGTACTTC
TRBD2,TRBV28,TRBJ2-7,NA,CASSKSGGGYEQYF,TGTGCCAGCAGTAAAAGCGGGGGTGGCTACGAGCAGTACTTC
TRBD1,TRBV7-9,TRBJ2-7,few,CASSSDRGPVYEQYF,TGTGCCAGCAGCTCGGACAGGGGGCCAGTGTACGAGCAGTACTTC
TRBD2,TRBV2,TRBJ2-7,NA,CASSDGAGGYEQYF,TGTGCCAGCAGTGACGGGGCCGGGGGGTACGAGCAGTACTTC
NA,TRBV7-3,TRBJ2-1,NA,CASSLGQNEQFF,TGTGCCAGCAGCTTGGGGCAGAATGAGCAGTTCTTC